The rows below give T cell receptor beta chains drawn from one sample of a study of T cell repertoires in cytomegalovirus infection. MiXCR was run by TCRdb on the reads, yielding one entry per CDR3 protein. The table records 85,000 to 120,000 distinct CDR3 sequences, 16% of them present only once. Specimen: PBMCs. These receptors all stem from a human donor in good health (CMV status not recorded). Some clones in this sample may be carry-over from other donors' samples. The conserved cysteine and the conserved F or W are not part of the CDR3 here.

v_gene,j_gene,CDR3aa
TRBV7-6,TRBJ1-5,ASSLAVACYCQPQH
TRBV7-3,TRBJ1-6,ASSRLRESPLH
TRBV5-3,TRBJ2-5,ASSLAGSGGVRTQY
TRBV18,TRBJ2-1,ASSPFSSSYNEQF
TRBV7-9,TRBJ2-5,ASSLGFSRIHQETQY
TRBV14,TRBJ1-1,ASSLGGLMNTEAF
TRBV3-1,TRBJ1-1,ASSRRGSTEAF
TRBV10-3,TRBJ2-3,AISESPGQPLTDTQY
TRBV11-2,TRBJ2-1,ASSSPRGLAWNEQF
TRBV10-3,TRBJ2-6,AISESSGANVLT
TRBV6-2/TRBV6-3,TRBJ1-1,ASLQYTEAF
TRBV18,TRBJ2-5,ASSPRVSSQETQY
TRBV5-5,TRBJ2-3,ASSGGPRTVADTQY
TRBV9,TRBJ1-5,ASSPRGVNGQPQH
TRBV2,TRBJ1-2,ASRAGQAWGGYT
TRBV6-1,TRBJ1-5,ASRGYRGKQRNQPQH
TRBV6-2/TRBV6-3,TRBJ1-5,ASSYGGGQPQH
TRBV7-2,TRBJ1-1,ASSSTGISLTEAF
TRBV19,TRBJ1-5,ASSPATGHSNQPQH
TRBV7-2,TRBJ1-5,ASSFIGDSNQPQH
TRBV20-1,TRBJ2-7,SASPLAGLYEQY
TRBV11-3,TRBJ1-6,ASSLRDHYNSPLH
TRBV7-2,TRBJ2-1,ASSQGGGVQF
TRBV28,TRBJ1-1,ASRYRTSPMNTEAF
TRBV28,TRBJ1-2,ASSAWHRGSGGYT
TRBV7-6,TRBJ1-1,ASSLSGMNTEAF
TRBV5-1,TRBJ1-4,ASSLEGGPNEKLF
TRBV7-9,TRBJ2-7,ASSLWSEGYEQY
TRBV7-2,TRBJ2-7,ASSLTVVSEQY
TRBV5-5,TRBJ2-1,ASSFSGGAGNEQF
TRBV6-1,TRBJ1-1,ASSRGSGLTEAF
TRBV15,TRBJ1-2,ATRQGADYGYT
TRBV7-9,TRBJ2-7,ASSPRVSYEQY
TRBV20-1,TRBJ1-2,SARDTGGGYGYT
TRBV7-6,TRBJ2-7,ASSSSDRGRYEQY
TRBV18,TRBJ2-2,ATLLAGTQNTGELF
TRBV5-4,TRBJ2-5,ASSLALKETQY
TRBV4-3,TRBJ2-7,ASSPTRGRSGGYSEQY
TRBV5-4,TRBJ2-5,ASSPWIEQETQY
TRBV6-1,TRBJ2-7,ASTKGTVEQY
TRBV7-8,TRBJ1-6,ASSLTRGHNSPLH